A single T cell receptor beta chain is shown here with its context. The data stem from a study of T cells expressing NK-cell markers. About the research overall: Sorted CD3+CD56+NKG2C+, CD3+CD56+NKG2C- and CD3+CD56-NKG2C+ T cells provided the TCR beta repertoires. One of the eight sequenced donors was seronegative, whereas the other seven were HCMV-seropositive.

CDR1 SQVTM and CDR2 ANQGSEA come from the germline V gene. The CDR3 extends over 15 amino acids. Reprocessing the 5' RACE reads, TCRdb reports a single entry for every CDR3 protein and omits DNA. This sample's clone table lists fewer than 400,000 distinct CDR3 sequences. Source material: blood T cells: a sorted CD56 or NKG2C T cell subset, CD4+ or CD8+ T cells, or bulk PBMC T cells (not recorded which). The V gene is TRBV29-1, the J gene TRBJ1-2. The clonotype originates from a woman between 50 and 59 years old in good health. Here the CDR3 reads CSVMQGMEGNYGYTF.